These T cell receptor beta chains were read from a single sample in a study of early T cells in non-severe SARS-CoV-2 infection. TCRdb redid the calling of the 5' RACE reads with MiXCR, one entry per CDR3 protein. The table lists roughly 93,000 distinct CDR3 sequences, about 15% of them singletons, with 0.5% to 0.75% in the top ten. Input material: whole blood. These receptors all come from an adult who was a healthcare worker with PCR-confirmed SARS-CoV-2 infection or an uninfected control (not recorded which). The CDR3 runs from the conserved cysteine through the conserved F or W. D genes are given only for firm matches. Size values are once, few and many counts, or a class for expanded clones, and some rows have none.

>NA|TRBD1|TRBV12-5|TRBJ1-1
TGTGCTAGTGGTTTGGGACAGGGGATGGTGCACACTGAAGCTTTCTTT
CASGLGQGMVHTEAFF
>NA|TRBD1|TRBV13|TRBJ2-3
TGTGCCAGCAGCCGCGACAGGGCCCAAACAGATACGCAGTATTTT
CASSRDRAQTDTQYF
>NA|NA|TRBV7-6|TRBJ2-5
TGTGCCAGCAGCTTAGTCTTTACTTCGGGGACCCAGTACTTC
CASSLVFTSGTQYF
>few|TRBD1|TRBV4-1|TRBJ1-1
TGCGCCAGCAGAACAACCGGGACAGAGAACACTGAAGCTTTCTTT
CASRTTGTENTEAFF
>NA|NA|TRBV2|TRBJ2-1
TGTGCCAGCAGAATCGGGACGGGCGAGCAGTTCTTC
CASRIGTGEQFF
>few|TRBD2|TRBV7-3|TRBJ2-3
TGTGCCAGCAGCCCGTCCCACCCCGGGGGGGCCGGGACAGATACGCAGTATTTT
CASSPSHPGGAGTDTQYF
>few|NA|TRBV12-3/TRBV12-4|TRBJ1-3
TGTGCCAGCAGTTTCGGGGAACCCAGAAACACCATATATTTT
CASSFGEPRNTIYF
>few|NA|TRBV5-1|TRBJ1-2
TGCGCCAGCAGCACGGGATTAGGGGGCTACACCTTC
CASSTGLGGYTF
>NA|NA|TRBV5-5|TRBJ1-3
TGTGCCAGCAGCATAACGACAGGCAACGGAAACACCATATATTTT
CASSITTGNGNTIYF
>few|NA|TRBV20-1|TRBJ2-5
TGCAGTGCCCAAGGACCTGGGGAGACCCAGTACTTC
CSAQGPGETQYF
>NA|NA|TRBV14|TRBJ2-5
TGTGCCAGCAGCCAAGACCGGGACCTGGGGGAGACCCAGTACTTC
CASSQDRDLGETQYF
>NA|NA|TRBV29-1|TRBJ1-1
TGCAGCGTCAATACAGGGCACACTGAAGCTTTCTTT
CSVNTGHTEAFF
>few|NA|TRBV9|TRBJ1-4
TGTGCCAGCAGCGTAGGAGGGTCAACTAATGAAAAACTGTTTTTT
CASSVGGSTNEKLFF
>NA|NA|TRBV5-1|TRBJ2-5
TGCGCCAGCAGCTTGGAGGGGGGCTCAGAGACCCAGTACTTC
CASSLEGGSETQYF
>NA|TRBD1|TRBV19|TRBJ1-4
TGTGCCAGTAGTGCCCGACAGGGGGCCTATGAAAAACTGTTTTTT
CASSARQGAYEKLFF
>many|NA|TRBV2|TRBJ1-1
TGTGCCAGCAGTAGGACGCGGGACACTGAAGCTTTCTTT
CASSRTRDTEAFF
>NA|TRBD2|TRBV18|TRBJ2-1
TGTGCCAGCTCACCTACCGGGACTAGGGCCAATGAGCAGTTCTTC
CASSPTGTRANEQFF